The rows below give T cell receptor beta chains drawn from one sample of a study of T cell responses to AZD1222 COVID-19 vaccine. Method: immunoSEQ multiplex PCR; TCRdb's copy keeps in-frame clones and lacks some. This table has around 130,000 clones, 94% appearing once. Sample: peripheral blood, taken on day 0 of AZD1222 vaccination. The receptors come from an adult in good health. CDR3s include the opening cysteine and the closing phenylalanine or tryptophan. The D gene is left open where the match is weak. Clone size is not always given. Where it is, it says once, few, many or a class for expanded clones.

J: TRBJ2-3
D: -
V: TRBV5-1
size: -
CDR3: CASSLVSSGADTQYF

J: TRBJ2-3
D: -
V: TRBV4-3
size: -
CDR3: CASSQDPRIGDTQYF

J: TRBJ1-1
D: -
V: TRBV10-2
size: -
CDR3: CASSEEAGDDEAFF

J: TRBJ2-3
D: TRBD2
V: TRBV11-2
size: -
CDR3: CASRRLAGPDTQYF

J: TRBJ2-2
D: -
V: TRBV19
size: -
CDR3: CASSIQGSNTGELFF

J: TRBJ1-5
D: TRBD1
V: TRBV18
size: once
CDR3: CASSPVSDRVGIQHF

J: TRBJ1-2
D: -
V: TRBV2
size: -
CDR3: CARGTYGYTF

J: TRBJ2-2
D: -
V: TRBV9
size: -
CDR3: CASSARGANTGELFF

J: TRBJ2-7
D: -
V: TRBV5-1
size: -
CDR3: CASSGLYEQYF

J: TRBJ2-7
D: -
V: TRBV4-2
size: -
CDR3: CASSQLASEQYF

J: TRBJ1-6
D: TRBD1
V: TRBV3-1/TRBV3-2
size: -
CDR3: CASAPGQTSPLHF

J: TRBJ2-7
D: -
V: TRBV7-8
size: -
CDR3: CASREGMVHEQYF

J: TRBJ2-7
D: -
V: TRBV18
size: once
CDR3: CASSQDRYEQYF

J: TRBJ2-1
D: -
V: TRBV3-1/TRBV3-2
size: -
CDR3: CASSRGVPYNEQFF

J: TRBJ2-1
D: TRBD2
V: TRBV7-8
size: -
CDR3: CASSSGLADYNEQFF

J: TRBJ1-2
D: TRBD1
V: TRBV7-2
size: -
CDR3: CASSLAQGAGGYTF

J: TRBJ1-5
D: -
V: TRBV5-1
size: -
CDR3: CASSLGTLSNQPQHF

J: TRBJ1-5
D: -
V: TRBV20-1
size: -
CDR3: CSASMGGYGNQPQHF

J: TRBJ2-7
D: TRBD1
V: TRBV27
size: -
CDR3: CASSPGTGSTYEQYF

J: TRBJ1-2
D: TRBD1
V: TRBV27
size: -
CDR3: CASSFQGALSGYTF

J: TRBJ2-1
D: -
V: TRBV18
size: -
CDR3: CASSPMVSSYNEQFF

J: TRBJ1-1
D: TRBD1
V: TRBV6-5
size: once
CDR3: CATLKARGHYAEAFF

J: TRBJ2-1
D: TRBD2
V: TRBV29-1
size: -
CDR3: CSVSRGVGNNEQFF

J: TRBJ1-1
D: -
V: TRBV18
size: -
CDR3: CASSLGRVNTEAFF

J: TRBJ1-1
D: -
V: TRBV3-1/TRBV3-2
size: -
CDR3: CASSQAFLRPEAFF

J: TRBJ2-2
D: -
V: TRBV5-1
size: -
CDR3: CASSSMGPVDTGELFF

J: TRBJ2-5
D: -
V: TRBV21-1
size: -
CDR3: CASSSPLFGLQETQYF

J: TRBJ2-7
D: -
V: TRBV4-1
size: -
CDR3: CASSPSVRGGGYEQYF

J: TRBJ2-5
D: -
V: TRBV4-2
size: -
CDR3: CASSQGRTAQETQYF

J: TRBJ2-1
D: TRBD2
V: TRBV24-1
size: once
CDR3: CATSDPLAGEDNEQFF

J: TRBJ2-5
D: TRBD2
V: TRBV19
size: -
CDR3: CASSRLALGETQYF

J: TRBJ1-2
D: -
V: TRBV3-1/TRBV3-2
size: once
CDR3: CASSRTRGLYGYTF

J: TRBJ2-7
D: TRBD1
V: TRBV28
size: -
CDR3: CASLRTGSYEQYF

J: TRBJ2-3
D: -
V: TRBV7-2
size: -
CDR3: CASSENRGGRTDTQYF

J: TRBJ1-2
D: -
V: TRBV9
size: -
CDR3: CASTQMGRGTGGYTF

J: TRBJ2-7
D: -
V: TRBV7-2
size: -
CDR3: CASSPKGGPGLLPGYEQYF

J: TRBJ2-7
D: -
V: TRBV27
size: once
CDR3: CASSLSLETTYEQYF

J: TRBJ1-2
D: TRBD1
V: TRBV18
size: -
CDR3: CASSPPGQTYGYTF

J: TRBJ1-1
D: TRBD1
V: TRBV3-1/TRBV3-2
size: -
CDR3: CASSRTGEAVTEAFF

J: TRBJ2-7
D: TRBD2
V: TRBV6-5
size: -
CDR3: CASSKLAGGSYEQYF

J: TRBJ2-1
D: TRBD2
V: TRBV7-9
size: -
CDR3: CASSLGGLAGGGEQFF

J: TRBJ2-2
D: -
V: TRBV18
size: -
CDR3: CASSLARSNTGELFF

J: TRBJ1-1
D: -
V: TRBV9
size: -
CDR3: CASSVDGGTYTEAFF

J: TRBJ1-2
D: -
V: TRBV6-1
size: few
CDR3: CASSDLRGRPNYGYTF

J: TRBJ2-2
D: -
V: TRBV29-1
size: few
CDR3: CSAEGGATGELFF

J: TRBJ1-1
D: -
V: TRBV28
size: -
CDR3: CASSRRVNTEAFF

J: TRBJ1-2
D: TRBD1
V: TRBV13
size: -
CDR3: CASSPTGGIGGYTF

J: TRBJ1-2
D: TRBD1
V: TRBV5-4
size: -
CDR3: CASSPLTGGGYGYTF